This T cell receptor (beta chain) was captured by sequencing in a study of blood T cell repertoires in COVID-19. Study context: The samples span acute and convalescent COVID-19 from the United States, Italy and Spain. PBMCs, B-cell-depleted T cells, or T cells provided the cDNA or gDNA that made up the material.

Germline-derived CDR1 and CDR2 are LNHDA and SQIVND (reference sequence). V lost 4 bases and J 0 bases, leaving 9 bases between the germline ends. This CDR3 is built from 14 residues. Libraries were prepared by immunoSEQ multiplex PCR; TCRdb keeps only in-frame clonotypes and omits some of them. The sample lists 88,000 or so clones, less than 90% occurring once. The sequenced material came from peripheral blood. The chain carries TRBV19 and TRBJ1-1, with D hard to call. This sequence was found in a man between 60 and 75 years old with acute or convalescent COVID-19. The CDR3 nucleotides are TGTGCCAGTAGTACGGACGGGGTGAACACTGAAGCTTTCTTT. Translating it yields CASSTDGVNTEAFF.